These 22 T cell receptor beta chains were sequenced from one sample in a study of shared T cell receptors in the human thymus. Measured with immunoSEQ multiplex PCR; TCRdb has only the in-frame clones, and not every one. This sample has roughly 710,000 clones; 80% to 90% occur once, and the top ten carry more than 0.008%. These records were also assigned to another study, of human thymus T cells.

Material for sequencing was thymocytes. The receptors were gathered from a girl less than two years old with a congenital heart defect.

This chain uses TRBV7-4 with TRBJ2-7; 10 bases are a match to TRBD1. Germline V lookup: CDR1 SGHVT, CDR2 SQSDAQ. J lost 2 bases, V lost 5 bases, and 9 bases had no gene match. The CDR3 is made up of 16 amino acids. Written as DNA, the CDR3 is TGTGCCAGCAGCCGTCGAGTCGGGACAGGGGCCTACGAGCAGTACTTC. Its protein product is CASSRRVGTGAYEQYF.

V and J are TRBV5-5 and TRBJ1-5; weak D call: TRBD1 (6 bases). Trimming took 0 bases from V and 10 from J, leaving 14 bases between them. This CDR3 comprises 14 residues. CDR1 is SGHKS, CDR2 YYEKEE, per germline (reference sequence). CDR3 DNA: TGTGCCAGCAGCTTGGACAGGGCCCAAAGTCCCCAGCATTTT. Residues: CASSLDRAQSPQHF.

The rearrangement uses TRBV6-5 and TRBJ1-3; D gene ambiguous. The V end was cut by 0 bases, the J end by 2 bases, with 8 bases between. CDR1 is MNHEY, CDR2 SVGAGI, per germline. The CDR3 spans 15 residues. CDR3: CASSYSLAAGNTIYF. The CDR3 DNA reads TGTGCCAGCAGTTACTCGTTGGCAGCTGGAAACACCATATATTTT.

In its sample, this clone was seen once. This chain links TRBV5-8 with TRBJ1-5, with no clear D. Germline CDR1 and CDR2: SGHTS and YDEGEE. V was clipped by 0 bases and J by 1 base, with 14 bases between them. This CDR3 region has 17 residues. CDR3 bases: TGTGCCAGCAGCTTGGGCTCGGCGCACGGGAGCAATCAGCCCCAGCATTTT. This translates into CASSLGSAHGSNQPQHF.

This clone was recorded only once. V is TRBV5-8 and J is TRBJ1-5, with D possibly TRBD1 on 6 matching bases. Germline-derived CDR1 and CDR2 are SGHTS and YDEGEE. Trimming removed 5 bases at V and 3 bases at J, with 21 bases between. CDR3 length: 17 amino acids. As DNA, the CDR3 is TGTGCCAGCAGTGGGGCGAGGGGGGGGGAATACAATCAGCCCCAGCATTTT. This encodes CASSGARGGEYNQPQHF. The variable domain in full, with the rest retrieved from reference TRBV5-8 and TRBJ1-5, is EAGVTQSPTHLIKTRGQQATLRCSPISGHTSVYWYQQALGLGLQFLLWYDEGEERNRGNFPPRFSGRQFPNYSSELNVNALELEDSALYLCASSGARGGEYNQPQHFGDGTRLSIL.

This chain links TRBV28 with TRBJ2-3; TRBD1 might be the D (5 bases). Germline loops: CDR1 MDHEN, CDR2 SYDVKM. CDR3 length equals 17 residues. The V end was cut by 3 bases, the J end by 0 bases, with 16 bases between. The CDR3 DNA follows: TGTGCCAGCAGTTTCTGGCCTAAGACAGTTAGCACAGATACGCAGTATTTT. As protein: CASSFWPKTVSTDTQYF.

The chain employs TRBV19 and TRBJ1-4, with D maybe TRBD1 (6 bases). This CDR3 comprises 15 residues. The V end lost 3 bases, the J end lost 8 bases, and 16 bases lay between the germline ends. In germline, CDR1 is LNHDA, CDR2 SQIVND (reference sequence). The CDR3 sequence is CASSIWDIRAEKLFF. The CDR3 bases are TGTGCCAGTAGTATCTGGGACATCCGTGCCGAAAAACTGTTTTTT.

The chain recombines TRBV7-9 with TRBJ2-1; 10 nucleotides agree with TRBD2. Germline values: CDR1 SEHNR, CDR2 FQNEAQ (reference sequence). J was trimmed by 9 bases and V by 5 bases; bases with no gene match: 16. CDR3 length: 17 amino acids. The CDR3 loop reads CASSRRGSGGLDGEQFF. CDR3 nucleotide sequence: TGTGCCAGCAGCCGCCGGGGTAGCGGGGGGCTTGACGGTGAGCAGTTCTTC.

V gene TRBV6-1 combines with J gene TRBJ1-4, with 8 positions matching TRBD1. The CDR3 runs to 12 residues. Germline V gene data show CDR1 as MNHNS and CDR2 as SASEGT. Written as DNA, the CDR3 is TGTACGAAAGGGACAGGACCTGAAAAACTGTTTTTT. Translating it yields CTKGTGPEKLFF.

V gene TRBV6-5 combines with J gene TRBJ2-7, with 8 bases fitting TRBD2. The germline CDR1 and CDR2 sequences are MNHEY and SVGAGI. V shed 6 bases and J 4 bases; nucleotides not matched to a gene: 8. There are 14 residues in the CDR3. The CDR3 here is CASSQTGTRYEQYF. The CDR3 region has the DNA TGTGCCAGCAGCCAGACCGGGACTAGGTACGAGCAGTACTTC.

This CDR3 reads CASSLSWLGNYNEQFF. DNA for the CDR3: TGTGCCAGCAGCTTAAGTTGGCTAGGTAACTACAATGAGCAGTTCTTC. This rearrangement joins TRBV7-3 to TRBJ2-1; D is ambiguous. Germline CDR1 SGHTA, CDR2 FQGTGA. Trimming took off 1 base at V and 3 bases at J, with 13 bases between the two ends. This CDR3 spans 16 amino acids.

This sequence joins TRBV9 and TRBJ1-1, with no clear D. In germline, CDR1 is SGDLS, CDR2 YYNGEE. Trimming removed 0 bases from V and 0 bases from J, with 12 bases in between. There are 16 residues in the CDR3. The CDR3 region is CASSVEAVGMNTEAFF. CDR3 nucleotide sequence: TGTGCCAGCAGCGTAGAAGCGGTAGGAATGAACACTGAAGCTTTCTTT. The variable domain in full, completed from reference TRBV9 and TRBJ1-1, reads DSGVTQTPKHLITATGQRVTLRCSPRSGDLSVYWYQQSLDQGLQFLIQYYNGEERAKGNILERFSAQQFPDLHSELNLSSLELGDSALYFCASSVEAVGMNTEAFFGQGTRLTVV.

The V gene is TRBV2, the J gene TRBJ2-5, with 14 bases lining up with TRBD2. This CDR3 comprises 17 residues. V gave up 9 bases and J gave up 5 bases; unmatched junction bases: 14. Germline V gene lookup returns CDR1 SNHLY and CDR2 FYNNEI. The CDR3 region has the DNA TGTGCCAGACCAGACACAATCCGACTAGCGGGGGGGGAGACCCAGTACTTC. Protein: CARPDTIRLAGGETQYF. Filled out from reference TRBV2 and TRBJ2-5, the complete variable domain reads EPEVTQTPSHQVTQMGQEVILRCVPISNHLYFYWYRQILGQKVEFLVSFYNNEISEKSEIFDDQFSVERPDGSNFTLKIRSTKLEDSAMYFCARPDTIRLAGGETQYFGPGTRLLVL.

The chain joins TRBV7-2 to TRBJ1-4, with D tentatively TRBD1 (6 bases). The CDR3 loop spans 15 amino acids. V lost 5 bases and J 10 bases, leaving 20 bases between the germline ends. The germline CDR1 and CDR2 sequences are SGHTA and FQGNSA. The CDR3: CASSALQGGGGKLFF. Written as DNA, the CDR3 is TGTGCCAGCAGCGCACTACAGGGTGGTGGGGGAAAACTGTTTTTT.

The V call is TRBV7-9, the J call TRBJ2-7; possibly TRBD2 for D (5 bases). Germline loops: CDR1 SEHNR, CDR2 FQNEAQ (reference sequence). The CDR3 is 13 amino acids. V lost 5 bases and J lost 2, with 10 bases in between. CDR3 DNA sequence: TGTGCCAGCAGCGGGCGGGCGCCCTACGAGCAGTACTTC. This encodes CASSGRAPYEQYF.

The chain employs TRBV15 and TRBJ2-4; no definite D call. Germline V CDR1 and CDR2: LNHNV, YYDKDF (reference sequence). The CDR3 has 18 amino acids. V was trimmed by 0 bases and J by 0 bases, leaving 15 bases between them. CDR3 in amino acids: CATSRDPERPLAKNIQYF. CDR3 coding DNA: TGTGCCACCAGCAGAGATCCGGAGAGACCATTAGCCAAAAACATTCAGTACTTC.

The chain is built from TRBV6-7 and TRBJ2-1; D not certain. TRBV6-7 is sorted into the ORF group, with uncertain function. Trimming cost V 7 bases and J 10 bases, with 5 bases left between them. CDR3 length equals 9 residues. For the CDR3, the DNA is TGTGCCAGCACGCGAGAGCAGTTCTTC. Amino acid sequence: CASTREQFF.

The V and J genes are TRBV28 and TRBJ1-1, with 8 positions matching TRBD1. The CDR3 loop spans 14 amino acids. The germline V gene has CDR1 MDHEN and CDR2 SYDVKM. Trimming at V came to 5 bases and at J to 10 bases, leaving 12 bases not matched to a gene. CDR3 amino acids: CASSEPGQDFRAFF. The CDR3 DNA follows: TGTGCCAGCAGTGAACCGGGACAGGACTTTAGAGCTTTCTTT.

This sequence joins TRBV18 and TRBJ2-1, with D possibly matching TRBD1 (5 bases). CDR3 length equals 16 residues. CDR1 KGHSH and CDR2 LQKENI come from the germline V gene. Trimming pared 2 bases from V and 8 bases from J, leaving 19 bases between. CDR3 sequence reads: CASSPRFPGRPHEQFF. CDR3 DNA sequence: TGTGCCAGCTCACCAAGGTTCCCAGGGCGACCCCATGAGCAGTTCTTC.

This chain uses TRBV27 with TRBJ1-1, with 10 bases lining up with TRBD1. CDR3 size: 17 residues. V gave up 5 bases and J gave up 1 base; unmatched junction bases: 10. From germline, CDR1 is MNHEY and CDR2 SMNVEV (reference sequence). CDR3 residues: CASSPPPDRGRNTEAFF. Here the CDR3 DNA reads TGTGCCAGCAGTCCCCCCCCCGACAGGGGGCGGAACACTGAAGCTTTCTTT.

The chain links TRBV6-1 to TRBJ1-1; perhaps TRBD1 as D (5 bases). CDR1 MNHNS and CDR2 SASEGT come from the germline V gene. The CDR3 is 19 amino acids. V lost 1 base and J 6 bases, leaving 27 bases between the germline ends. The CDR3 nucleotides are TGTGCCAGCAGTGAAGAAATACGTAGGGAGGGGCCATTATCAGCTGAAGCTTTCTTT. Amino acid sequence: CASSEEIRREGPLSAEAFF.

V and J are TRBV4-3 and TRBJ1-1, with 9 bases matching TRBD1. V lost 6 bases to trimming and J lost 4 bases; unmatched junction nucleotides: 24. CDR3 size: 20 residues. From germline, CDR1 is LGHNA and CDR2 YSLEER. CDR3 protein: CASSPITSGTGRNSVTEAFF. The CDR3 coding sequence is TGCGCCAGCAGTCCTATTACCTCCGGGACAGGGAGGAATTCGGTCACTGAAGCTTTCTTT.